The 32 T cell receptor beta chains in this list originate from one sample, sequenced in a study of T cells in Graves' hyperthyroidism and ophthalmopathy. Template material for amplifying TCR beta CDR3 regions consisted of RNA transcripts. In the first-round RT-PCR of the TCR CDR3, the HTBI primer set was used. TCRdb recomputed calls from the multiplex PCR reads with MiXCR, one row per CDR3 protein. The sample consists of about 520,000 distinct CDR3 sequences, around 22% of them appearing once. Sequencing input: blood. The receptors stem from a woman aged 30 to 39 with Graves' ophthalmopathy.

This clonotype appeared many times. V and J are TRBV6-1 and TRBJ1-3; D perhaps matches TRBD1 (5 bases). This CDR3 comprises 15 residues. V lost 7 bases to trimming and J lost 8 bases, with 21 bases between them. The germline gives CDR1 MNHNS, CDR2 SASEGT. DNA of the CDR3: TGTGCCAGCATCGGGGGAAGGGCAGGCGGGTACACCATATATTTT. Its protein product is CASIGGRAGGYTIYF.

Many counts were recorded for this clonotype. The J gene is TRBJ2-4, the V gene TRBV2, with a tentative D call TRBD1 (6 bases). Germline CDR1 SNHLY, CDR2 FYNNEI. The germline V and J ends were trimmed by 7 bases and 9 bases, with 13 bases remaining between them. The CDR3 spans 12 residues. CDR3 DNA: TGTGCCAGCATGCTACAGGGAAGCATTCAGTACTTC. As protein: CASMLQGSIQYF.

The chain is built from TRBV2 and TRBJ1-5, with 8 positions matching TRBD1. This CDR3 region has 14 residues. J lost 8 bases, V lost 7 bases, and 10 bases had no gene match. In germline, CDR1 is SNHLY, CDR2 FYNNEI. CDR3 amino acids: CASKDRASLEPQHF. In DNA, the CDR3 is TGTGCCAGCAAGGACAGGGCATCCTTGGAGCCCCAGCATTTT.

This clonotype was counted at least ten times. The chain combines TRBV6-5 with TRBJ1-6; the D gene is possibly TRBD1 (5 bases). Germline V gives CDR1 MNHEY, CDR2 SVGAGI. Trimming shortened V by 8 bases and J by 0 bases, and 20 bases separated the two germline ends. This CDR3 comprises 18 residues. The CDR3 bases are TGTGCCAGCGCACTCCCGGGACTGCATAGCTCCTATAATTCACCCCTCCACTTT. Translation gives CASALPGLHSSYNSPLHF.

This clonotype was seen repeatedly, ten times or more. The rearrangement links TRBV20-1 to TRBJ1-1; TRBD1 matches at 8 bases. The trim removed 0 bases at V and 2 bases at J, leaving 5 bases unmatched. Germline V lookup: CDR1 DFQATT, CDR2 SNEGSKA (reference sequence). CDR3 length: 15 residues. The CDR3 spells CSARDLDRANTEAFF. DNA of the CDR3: TGCAGTGCTAGAGATCTGGACAGGGCAAACACTGAAGCTTTCTTT.

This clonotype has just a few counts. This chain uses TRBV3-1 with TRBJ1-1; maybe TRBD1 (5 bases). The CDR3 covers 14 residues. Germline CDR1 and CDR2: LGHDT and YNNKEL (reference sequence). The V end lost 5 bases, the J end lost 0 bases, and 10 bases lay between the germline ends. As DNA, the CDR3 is TGTGCCAGCAGCAAAGGGACCCTGAACACTGAAGCTTTCTTT. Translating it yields CASSKGTLNTEAFF.

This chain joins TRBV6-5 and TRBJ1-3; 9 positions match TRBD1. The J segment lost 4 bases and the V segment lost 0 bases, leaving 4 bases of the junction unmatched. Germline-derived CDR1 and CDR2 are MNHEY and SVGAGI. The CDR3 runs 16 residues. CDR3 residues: CASSYSRDRAGNTIYF. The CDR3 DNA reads TGTGCCAGCAGTTACTCCCGGGACAGGGCCGGAAACACCATATATTTT.

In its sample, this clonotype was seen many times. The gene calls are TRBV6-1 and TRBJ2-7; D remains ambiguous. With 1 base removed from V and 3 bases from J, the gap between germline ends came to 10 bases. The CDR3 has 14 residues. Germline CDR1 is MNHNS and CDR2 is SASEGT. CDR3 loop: CASSEGLNHYEQYF. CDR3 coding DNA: TGTGCCAGCAGTGAAGGCCTGAACCACTACGAGCAGTACTTC.

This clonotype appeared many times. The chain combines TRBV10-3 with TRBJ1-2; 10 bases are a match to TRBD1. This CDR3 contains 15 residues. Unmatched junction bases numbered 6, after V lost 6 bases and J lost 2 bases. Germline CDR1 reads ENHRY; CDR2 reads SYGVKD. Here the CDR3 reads CAIRSDRGTNYGYTF. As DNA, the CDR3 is TGTGCCATCAGATCGGACAGGGGGACCAACTATGGCTACACCTTC.

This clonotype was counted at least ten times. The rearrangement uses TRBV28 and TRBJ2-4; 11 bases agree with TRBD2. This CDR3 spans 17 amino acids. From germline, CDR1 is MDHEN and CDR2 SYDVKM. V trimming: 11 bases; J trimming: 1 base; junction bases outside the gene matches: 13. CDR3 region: CASKGVAGGGAKNIQYF. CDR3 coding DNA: TGTGCCTCCAAAGGAGTAGCGGGGGGGGGCGCCAAAAACATTCAGTACTTC. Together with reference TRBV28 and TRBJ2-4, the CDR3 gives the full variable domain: DVKVTQSSRYLVKRTGEKVFLECVQDMDHENMFWYRQDPGLGLRLIYFSYDVKMKEKGDIPEGYSVSREKKERFSLILESASTNQTSMYLCASKGVAGGGAKNIQYFGAGTRLSVL.

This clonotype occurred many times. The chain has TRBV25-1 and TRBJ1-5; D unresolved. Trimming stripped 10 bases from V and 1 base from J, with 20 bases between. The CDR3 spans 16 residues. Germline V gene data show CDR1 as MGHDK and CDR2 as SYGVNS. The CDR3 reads CATRPGIGRSNQPQHF. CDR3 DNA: TGTGCCACCCGACCCGGGATAGGGAGAAGCAATCAGCCCCAGCATTTT.

CDR3 in DNA: TGCAGTGCTACCCCAGGGGGAACTGAAGCTTTCTTT. Protein sequence: CSATPGGTEAFF. The chain has TRBV20-1 and TRBJ1-1, with 7 positions matching TRBD1. This CDR3 contains 12 residues. With V trimmed by 4 bases and J by 5 bases, 4 bases remained unmatched. Germline CDR1 reads DFQATT; CDR2 reads SNEGSKA (reference sequence).

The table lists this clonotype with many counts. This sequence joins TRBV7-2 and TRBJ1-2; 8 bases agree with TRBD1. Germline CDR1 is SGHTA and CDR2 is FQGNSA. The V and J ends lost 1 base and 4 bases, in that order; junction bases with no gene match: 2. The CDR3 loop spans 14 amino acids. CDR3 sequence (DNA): TGTGCCAGCAGCTTAGGTGGGACAGGCTATGGCTACACCTTC. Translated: CASSLGGTGYGYTF.

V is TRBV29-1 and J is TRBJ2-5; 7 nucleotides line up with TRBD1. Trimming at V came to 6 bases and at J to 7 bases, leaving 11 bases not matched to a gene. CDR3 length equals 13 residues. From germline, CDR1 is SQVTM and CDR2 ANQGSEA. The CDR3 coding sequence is TGCAGCGTAGGCTCCGGGACAGATGGGACCCAGTACTTC. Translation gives CSVGSGTDGTQYF. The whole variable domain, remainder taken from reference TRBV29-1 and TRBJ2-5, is SAVISQKPSRDICQRGTSLTIQCQVDSQVTMMFWYRQQPGQSLTLIATANQGSEATYESGFVIDKFPISRPNLTFSTLTVSNMSPEDSSIYLCSVGSGTDGTQYFGPGTRLLVL.

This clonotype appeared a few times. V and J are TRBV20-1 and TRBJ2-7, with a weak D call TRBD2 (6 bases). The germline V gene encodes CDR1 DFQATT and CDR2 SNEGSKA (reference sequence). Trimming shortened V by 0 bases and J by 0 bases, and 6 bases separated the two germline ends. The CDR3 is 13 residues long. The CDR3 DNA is TGCAGTGCTAGAGAGGACTACTCCTACGAGCAGTACTTC. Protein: CSAREDYSYEQYF.

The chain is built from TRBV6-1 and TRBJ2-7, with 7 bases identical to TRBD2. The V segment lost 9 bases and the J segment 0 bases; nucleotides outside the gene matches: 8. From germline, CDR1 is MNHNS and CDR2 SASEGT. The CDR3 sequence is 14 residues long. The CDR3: CASCLAVSSYEQYF. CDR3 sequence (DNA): TGTGCCAGTTGTCTAGCGGTTAGCTCCTACGAGCAGTACTTC.

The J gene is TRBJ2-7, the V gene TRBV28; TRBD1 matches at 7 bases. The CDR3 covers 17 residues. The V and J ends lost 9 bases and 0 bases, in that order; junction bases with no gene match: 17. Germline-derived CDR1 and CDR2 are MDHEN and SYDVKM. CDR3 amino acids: CASNYPWGTDSSYEQYF. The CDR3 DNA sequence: TGTGCCAGTAATTACCCCTGGGGGACAGATAGCTCCTACGAGCAGTACTTC.

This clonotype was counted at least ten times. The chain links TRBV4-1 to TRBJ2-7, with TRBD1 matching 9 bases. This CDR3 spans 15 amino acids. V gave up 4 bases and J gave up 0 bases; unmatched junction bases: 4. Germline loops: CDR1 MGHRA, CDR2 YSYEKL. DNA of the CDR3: TGCGCCAGCAGCCCTGGGACAGGGACCTCCTACGAGCAGTACTTC. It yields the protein CASSPGTGTSYEQYF.

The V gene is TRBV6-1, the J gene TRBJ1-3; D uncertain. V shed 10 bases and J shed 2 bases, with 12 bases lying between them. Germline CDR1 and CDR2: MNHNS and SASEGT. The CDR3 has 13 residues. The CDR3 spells CATREYAGNTIYF. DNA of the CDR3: TGTGCCACTCGCGAATATGCTGGAAACACCATATATTTT.

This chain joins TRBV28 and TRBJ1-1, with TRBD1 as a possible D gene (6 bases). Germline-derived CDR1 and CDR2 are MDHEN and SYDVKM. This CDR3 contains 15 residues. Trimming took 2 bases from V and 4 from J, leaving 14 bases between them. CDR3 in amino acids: CASSLKQGLGTEAFF. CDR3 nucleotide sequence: TGTGCCAGCAGTTTAAAACAGGGTCTCGGCACTGAAGCTTTCTTT. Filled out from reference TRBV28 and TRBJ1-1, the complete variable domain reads DVKVTQSSRYLVKRTGEKVFLECVQDMDHENMFWYRQDPGLGLRLIYFSYDVKMKEKGDIPEGYSVSREKKERFSLILESASTNQTSMYLCASSLKQGLGTEAFFGQGTRLTVV.

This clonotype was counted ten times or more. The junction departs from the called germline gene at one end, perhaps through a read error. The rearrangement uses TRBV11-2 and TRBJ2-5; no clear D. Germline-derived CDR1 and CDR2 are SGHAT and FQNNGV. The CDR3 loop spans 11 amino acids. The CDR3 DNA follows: TGTGCCAGCAGCATAGAAGAGACCCAGTACTTC. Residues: CASSIEETQYF.

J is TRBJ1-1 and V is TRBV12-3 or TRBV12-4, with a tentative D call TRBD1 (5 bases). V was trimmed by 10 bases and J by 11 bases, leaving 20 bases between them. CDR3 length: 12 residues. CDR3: CATEPPGGWAFF. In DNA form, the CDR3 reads TGTGCCACCGAACCTCCGGGGGGGTGGGCTTTCTTT.

The CDR3 DNA reads TGTGCCAACACCCTCGGGGGGGGGTTCACCGGGGAGCTGTTTTTT. This codes for CANTLGGGFTGELFF. The rearrangement links TRBV12-3 or TRBV12-4 to TRBJ2-2; TRBD2 agrees at 8 bases. The CDR3 is 15 residues long. Trimming took 10 bases from V and 4 from J; bases not matched to a gene: 11.

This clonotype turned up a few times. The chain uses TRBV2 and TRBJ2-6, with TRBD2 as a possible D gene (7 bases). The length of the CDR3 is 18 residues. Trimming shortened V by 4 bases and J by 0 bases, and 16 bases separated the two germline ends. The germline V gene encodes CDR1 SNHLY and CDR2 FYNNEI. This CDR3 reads CASSVKGGAYSGANVLTF. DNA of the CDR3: TGTGCCAGCAGTGTGAAGGGGGGGGCCTACTCTGGGGCCAACGTCCTGACTTTC.

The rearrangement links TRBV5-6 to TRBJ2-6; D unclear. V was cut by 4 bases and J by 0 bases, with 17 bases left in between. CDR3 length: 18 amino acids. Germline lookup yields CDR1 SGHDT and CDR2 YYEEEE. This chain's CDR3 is CASSPLAAASSGANVLTF. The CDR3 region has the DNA TGTGCCAGCAGCCCACTCGCCGCAGCTTCCTCTGGGGCCAACGTCCTGACTTTC.

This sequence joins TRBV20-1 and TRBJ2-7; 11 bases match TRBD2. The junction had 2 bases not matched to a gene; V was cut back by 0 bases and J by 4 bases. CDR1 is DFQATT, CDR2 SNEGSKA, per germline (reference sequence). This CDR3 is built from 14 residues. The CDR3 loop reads CSARDSGGAYEQYF. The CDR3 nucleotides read TGCAGTGCTAGAGATAGCGGGGGGGCGTACGAGCAGTACTTC.

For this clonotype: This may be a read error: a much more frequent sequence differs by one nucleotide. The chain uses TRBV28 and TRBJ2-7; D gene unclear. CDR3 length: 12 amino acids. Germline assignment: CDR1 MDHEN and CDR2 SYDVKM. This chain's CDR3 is CSSSPSPFEQYF. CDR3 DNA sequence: TGTTCCAGCAGTCCCTCCCCCTTCGAGCAGTACTTC.

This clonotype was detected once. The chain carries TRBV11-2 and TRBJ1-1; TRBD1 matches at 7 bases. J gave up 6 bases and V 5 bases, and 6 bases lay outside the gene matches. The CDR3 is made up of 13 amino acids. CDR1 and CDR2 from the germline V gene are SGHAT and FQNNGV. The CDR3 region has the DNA TGTGCCAGCAGCCTTGACAGGGACGCTGAAGCTTTCTTT. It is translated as CASSLDRDAEAFF.

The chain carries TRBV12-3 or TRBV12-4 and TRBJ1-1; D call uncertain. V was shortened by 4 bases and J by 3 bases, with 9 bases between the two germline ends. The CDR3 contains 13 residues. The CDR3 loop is CASSSGGYTEAFF. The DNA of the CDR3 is TGTGCCAGCAGTTCCGGAGGGTACACTGAAGCTTTCTTT.

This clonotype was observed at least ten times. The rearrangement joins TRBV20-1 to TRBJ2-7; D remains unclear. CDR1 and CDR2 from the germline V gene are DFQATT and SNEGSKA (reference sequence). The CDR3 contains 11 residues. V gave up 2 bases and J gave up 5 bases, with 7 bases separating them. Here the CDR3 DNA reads TGCAGTGCTAGATTCGCAGACGAGCAGTACTTC. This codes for CSARFADEQYF.

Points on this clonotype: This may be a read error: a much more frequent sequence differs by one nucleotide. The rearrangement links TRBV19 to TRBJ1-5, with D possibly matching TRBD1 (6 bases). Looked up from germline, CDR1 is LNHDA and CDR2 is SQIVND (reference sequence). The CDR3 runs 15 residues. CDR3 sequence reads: CASSIGLGGEQPEHF. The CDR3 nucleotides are TGTGCCAGTAGTATCGGTTTAGGGGGAGAGCAGCCCGAGCATTTT.

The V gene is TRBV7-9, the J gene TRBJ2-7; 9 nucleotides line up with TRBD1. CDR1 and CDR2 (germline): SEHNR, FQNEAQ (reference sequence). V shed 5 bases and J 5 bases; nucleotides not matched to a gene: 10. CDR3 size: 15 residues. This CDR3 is CASSDPGQGWDEQYF. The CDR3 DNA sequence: TGTGCCAGCAGCGATCCGGGACAGGGATGGGACGAGCAGTACTTC.